A selection of T cell receptor beta chains follows, all from one sample in a study of CD8 T cells in ankylosing spondylitis. MiXCR, applied by TCRdb to the 5' RACE reads, yields one record per CDR3 protein. The sample gives 250,000 to 400,000 distinct CDR3 sequences, 11% of which show up once; roughly a tenth is in the top ten. Sequences were obtained from blood, either unsorted or a sorted T cell fraction (not recorded which). These receptor sequences come from a female donor with ankylosing spondylitis or in good health (not recorded which). CDR3s include the opening cysteine and the closing phenylalanine or tryptophan.

CDR3	V	J
CASLRDLNTEAFF	TRBV5-1	TRBJ1-1
CASSYGAGASTGELFF	TRBV6-2/TRBV6-3	TRBJ2-2
CASSQGAGPVQETQYF	TRBV3-1	TRBJ2-5
CASSALLGYDNEQFF	TRBV7-2	TRBJ2-1
CASSSHGTLLGEKLFF	TRBV5-5	TRBJ1-4
CSAGRGSETQYF	TRBV20-1	TRBJ2-5
CATSRDRTSGRHEQYF	TRBV15	TRBJ2-7
CAWSRSRVNGELFF	TRBV30	TRBJ2-2
CSATSDRPYEQYF	TRBV20-1	TRBJ2-7
CASSPPLGTQYF	TRBV28	TRBJ2-5
CASSLSIGGGGSEQYF	TRBV27	TRBJ2-7
CSAKGMAGEVRTGELFF	TRBV20-1	TRBJ2-2
CASSLARGEKQYF	TRBV7-2	TRBJ2-3
CSAETQSTDTQYF	TRBV20-1	TRBJ2-3
CASSVAPGGPKSEQFF	TRBV9	TRBJ2-1
CATSDSGWEQFF	TRBV24-1	TRBJ2-1
CASSLVIGGGSYNEQFF	TRBV5-6	TRBJ2-1
CASSSRLDNQPQHF	TRBV12-3/TRBV12-4	TRBJ1-5
CSAASGTSFTGELFF	TRBV20-1	TRBJ2-2
CASSFPYGGASDTGELFF	TRBV28	TRBJ2-2
CASGHRGGSYNEQFF	TRBV28	TRBJ2-1
CSIPYGGSSHNEQFF	TRBV29-1	TRBJ2-1
CSAREGGNQPQHF	TRBV20-1	TRBJ1-5
CASSYTSGINEQYF	TRBV6-2/TRBV6-3	TRBJ2-7
CSATGTGGYEQYF	TRBV20-1	TRBJ2-7
CSARDVGRSPLHF	TRBV20-1	TRBJ1-6
CASSPDGSMNTEAFF	TRBV7-6	TRBJ1-1
CSASHNRGSGYTF	TRBV20-1	TRBJ1-2
CASSSRDPSGLGTEAFF	TRBV28	TRBJ1-1
CASCVGTGANTGELFF	TRBV12-3/TRBV12-4	TRBJ2-2
CASRLLAGVSNQPQHF	TRBV27	TRBJ1-5
CASSYGAGRYEQYF	TRBV6-2/TRBV6-3	TRBJ2-7
CSARRDSSTDTQYF	TRBV20-1	TRBJ2-3
CASSLRGVNTEAFF	TRBV5-1	TRBJ1-1
CAWTTGQGSYGYTF	TRBV30	TRBJ1-2
CSAYGSGREAFF	TRBV20-1	TRBJ1-1
CASSPGTSGAYNEQFF	TRBV12-3/TRBV12-4	TRBJ2-1
CASSLAGTSYDEQFF	TRBV5-1	TRBJ2-1
CASSQVGSNTEAFF	TRBV7-8	TRBJ1-1
CASSLEGASETQYF	TRBV7-2	TRBJ2-5
CASSLGWRGSTDTQYF	TRBV5-1	TRBJ2-3